This entry lists 10 T cell receptor beta chains sequenced from one sample in a study of shared clonotypes between healthy human individuals. Profiled with immunoSEQ multiplex PCR; TCRdb holds only in-frame clones, not every one. Altogether about 1,500,000 clones are present, roughly 96% being singletons, with the ten largest covering roughly 1.2%. The sample consisted of naive CD4+ T cells sorted from blood. Subset reported: CD45RA+ positively selected. The receptors were gathered from a man younger than 40 in good health.

The CDR3, as DNA: TGCGCCAGCAGCTTGGAGTGTCCCCGGACAGGGGTTAATGAAAAACTGTTTTTT. This gives the protein CASSLECPRTGVNEKLFF. V usage is TRBV5-1 and J usage is TRBJ1-4; 9 positions match TRBD1. Germline lookup yields CDR1 SGHRS and CDR2 YFSETQ. The V gene end was trimmed by 0 bases and the J gene end by 4 bases; junction bases not matched to a gene: 10. The CDR3 runs to 18 residues.

The chain is built from TRBV5-3 and TRBJ1-5, with TRBD1 matching over 8 bases. TRBV5-3 belongs to the ORF category, with a function that is uncertain. Trimming at V came to 1 base and at J to 1 base, leaving 7 bases not matched to a gene. This CDR3 has 17 amino acids. DNA of the CDR3: TGTGCCAGAAGCTTGTGGACAGGGAGGGAGAGCAATCAGCCCCAGCATTTT. Protein sequence: CARSLWTGRESNQPQHF.

CDR3 DNA: TGCGCCAGCAGCACCGGGACAGGGGGAGCTGGAAACACCATATATTTT. This translates into CASSTGTGGAGNTIYF. This chain uses TRBV4-3 with TRBJ1-3, with 11 bases identical to TRBD1. Germline trimming cut 5 bases from V and 2 bases from J; bases unmatched to any gene: 5. The CDR3 has 16 residues. Per the germline V gene, CDR1 is LGHNA and CDR2 is YSLEER.

This clone was counted a single time. The chain joins TRBV18 to TRBJ2-7; D not resolved. The CDR3 consists of 13 residues. The ends were cut back, 2 bases at V and 1 base at J, with 6 bases in the middle. Germline-derived CDR1 and CDR2 are KGHSH and LQKENI. The CDR3: CASSPAPSYEQYF. For the CDR3, the DNA is TGTGCCAGCTCACCAGCGCCTTCCTACGAGCAGTACTTC.

The rearrangement uses TRBV18 and TRBJ2-3; 7 bases agree with TRBD2. Germline V gives CDR1 KGHSH, CDR2 LQKENI. The CDR3 is 13 amino acids. V shed 5 bases, J shed 5 bases, and the junction held 4 bases outside the gene matches. The CDR3 protein is CASSTPGGDTQYF. The CDR3 nucleotides are TGTGCCAGCTCAACCCCGGGAGGAGATACGCAGTATTTT.

The chain has TRBV10-2 and TRBJ2-4; the D gene is possibly TRBD2 (5 bases). The ends were cut back, 5 bases at V and 15 bases at J, with 17 bases in the middle. This CDR3 spans 12 amino acids. Per the germline V gene, CDR1 is WSHSY and CDR2 is SAAADI. This CDR3 is CASSLGEGPLYF. The CDR3 DNA reads as TGCGCCAGCAGTCTGGGAGAAGGTCCTCTGTACTTC.

The rearrangement joins TRBV9 to TRBJ1-2, with a possible D match to TRBD1 (5 bases). Germline CDR1 and CDR2: SGDLS and YYNGEE. The CDR3 sequence is 14 residues long. The V end lost 2 bases, the J end lost 1 base, and 9 bases lay between the germline ends. The CDR3 loop reads CASSVSDINYGYTF. The CDR3 DNA sequence: TGTGCCAGCAGCGTCTCGGACATTAACTATGGCTACACCTTC. Complete variable domain (other parts from reference TRBV9 and TRBJ1-2): DSGVTQTPKHLITATGQRVTLRCSPRSGDLSVYWYQQSLDQGLQFLIQYYNGEERAKGNILERFSAQQFPDLHSELNLSSLELGDSALYFCASSVSDINYGYTFGSGTRLTVV.

This chain links TRBV5-1 with TRBJ1-3; 10 bases agree with TRBD1. Trimming cost V 4 bases and J 3 bases; bases outside gene matches: 10. Germline assignment: CDR1 SGHRS and CDR2 YFSETQ. The CDR3 consists of 17 residues. The CDR3 loop is CASSRGTGDWVGNTIYF. CDR3 nucleotide sequence: TGCGCCAGCAGCAGAGGGACAGGGGACTGGGTTGGAAACACCATATATTTT.

The V call is TRBV27, the J call TRBJ2-2, with 10 bases lining up with TRBD1. Trimming took 10 bases from V and 6 from J; bases not matched to a gene: 11. Germline V CDR1 and CDR2: MNHEY, SMNVEV (reference sequence). The CDR3 has 15 amino acids. CDR3 sequence (DNA): TGTGCCACCAGGAAGGGGACAGGGGTCCCCGGGGAGCTGTTTTTT. Translation: CATRKGTGVPGELFF.

This chain links TRBV6-1 with TRBJ1-1; tentative D call: TRBD1 (6 bases). Germline CDR1 is MNHNS and CDR2 is SASEGT. Trimming removed 3 bases at V and 11 bases at J, with 10 bases between. This CDR3 region has 11 residues. The CDR3 loop reads CASSDTGPAFF. The CDR3 nucleotides are TGTGCCAGCAGTGATACAGGGCCGGCTTTCTTT.